This T cell receptor beta chain comes out of a study of CD8 T cells in Susac syndrome. Germline loops: CDR1 DFQATT, CDR2 SNEGSKA (reference sequence). This CDR3 comprises 17 residues. The junction had 10 bases not matched to a gene; V was cut back by 0 bases and J by 4 bases. After extraction with the RNeasy kit, about 0.5 to 1 ug of the RNA was reverse transcribed using random hexamers. Amplification of the TCR beta CDR3 was carried out by immunoSEQ multiplex PCR, which spanned a total of 54 Vbeta and 13 Jbeta segments. TCRdb re-derived calls from the immunoSEQ multiplex PCR reads in MiXCR, one entry per CDR3 protein. The table records some 76,000 distinct CDR3 sequences, 91% of them present only once.

The sequenced material came from CD8+ T cells from PBMCs. The clonotype comes from a human donor with multiple sclerosis. The chain employs TRBV20-1 and TRBJ2-1; TRBD2 matches at 9 bases. CDR3 nucleotide sequence: TGCAGTGCTAGAGATGGCGGGAGGGCCCTCCGATACAATGAGCAGTTCTTC. Residues: CSARDGGRALRYNEQFF.